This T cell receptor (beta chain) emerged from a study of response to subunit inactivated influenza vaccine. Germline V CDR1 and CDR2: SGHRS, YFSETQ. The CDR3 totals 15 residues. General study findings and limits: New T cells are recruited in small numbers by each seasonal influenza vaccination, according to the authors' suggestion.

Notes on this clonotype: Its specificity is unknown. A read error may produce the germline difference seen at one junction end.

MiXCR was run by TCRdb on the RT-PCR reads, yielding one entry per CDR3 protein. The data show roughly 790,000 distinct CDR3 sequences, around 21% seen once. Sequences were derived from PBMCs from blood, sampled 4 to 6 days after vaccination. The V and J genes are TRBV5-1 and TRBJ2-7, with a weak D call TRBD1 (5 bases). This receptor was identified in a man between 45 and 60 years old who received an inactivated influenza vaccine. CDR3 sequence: CASRLEWQGTSEQYF. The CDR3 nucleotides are TGCGCCAGCAGATTGGAATGGCAGGGTACCTCCGAGCAGTACTTC.